These 5 T cell receptor beta chains were all obtained from the same sample, sequenced in a study of blood T cell repertoires in COVID-19. TCRdb's table, derived via immunoSEQ multiplex PCR, lists solely in-frame clones and lacks some. The table includes 300,000 to 400,000 clones, roughly 87% detected once. The source material was peripheral blood. Receptors were obtained from a man under 40 with COVID-19, enrolled during active disease.

This clone has a count of ten or more. This chain uses TRBV4-3 with TRBJ2-1; tentatively, D is TRBD1 (6 bases). The V end was cut by 0 bases, the J end by 2 bases, with 11 bases between. CDR3 length: 16 residues. Germline CDR1 LGHNA, CDR2 YSLEER. In DNA form, the CDR3 reads TGCGCCAGCAGCCAAGACAGTCAGGGGACCTACAATGAGCAGTTCTTC. This encodes CASSQDSQGTYNEQFF.

The V gene is TRBV2, the J gene TRBJ2-7; unclear D gene. Trimming pared 10 bases from V and 3 bases from J, leaving 10 bases between. The CDR3 has 11 amino acids. Germline lookup yields CDR1 SNHLY and CDR2 FYNNEI. CDR3 protein: CATTTFYEQYF. CDR3 bases: TGTGCCACCACTACCTTCTACGAGCAGTACTTC.

In its sample, this clone was seen a few times. This rearrangement joins TRBV4-2 to TRBJ1-1; TRBD1 agrees at 10 bases. Per the germline V gene, CDR1 is LGHNA and CDR2 is YNFKEQ. Germline trimming cut 6 bases from V and 3 bases from J; bases unmatched to any gene: 10. This CDR3 is 16 amino acids long. The CDR3 is CASSPTGGAGDTEAFF. The CDR3 DNA is TGTGCCAGCAGTCCGACAGGGGGCGCAGGGGACACTGAAGCTTTCTTT.

The V and J genes are TRBV3-1 (or the pseudogene TRBV3-2) and TRBJ2-1, with 9 bases fitting TRBD2. This CDR3 is 21 amino acids long. CDR1 LGHDT and CDR2 YNNKEL come from the germline V gene (reference sequence). Trimming removed 0 bases from V and 2 bases from J; junction bases left unmatched: 17. CDR3 sequence: CASSQDKPYEGGRGTYNEQFF. The CDR3 coding sequence is TGTGCCAGCAGCCAAGATAAACCCTATGAGGGCGGGAGGGGAACCTACAATGAGCAGTTCTTC.

The chain recombines TRBV7-9 with TRBJ1-4, with 9 positions matching TRBD1. This CDR3 has 15 residues. J gave up 8 bases and V 0 bases, and 4 bases lay outside the gene matches. Per germline, CDR1 SEHNR and CDR2 FQNEAQ (reference sequence). CDR3 region: CASSLAGQGGEKLFF. The DNA of the CDR3 is TGTGCCAGCAGCTTAGCGGGACAGGGAGGCGAAAAACTGTTTTTT. The variable domain in full, completed from reference TRBV7-9 and TRBJ1-4, reads DTGVSQNPRHKITKRGQNVTFRCDPISEHNRLYWYRQTLGQGPEFLTYFQNEAQLEKSRLLSDRFSAERPKGSFSTLEIQRTEQGDSAMYLCASSLAGQGGEKLFFGSGTQLSVL.